One and the same sample provided the 28 T cell receptor beta chains below, sequenced in a study of cytomegalovirus exposure and HLA in healthy donors. Clones were read by immunoSEQ multiplex PCR, and TCRdb kept only the in-frame ones, dropping some. Here the sample spans about 130,000 clones, around 90% being singletons. Sequencing used PBMCs. These receptors all stem from a young woman in good health and CMV-seropositive.

CDR3 sequence reads: CASSSGGLAGLETQYF. The CDR3, as DNA: TGTGCCAGCAGCTCAGGGGGGCTAGCGGGGTTGGAGACCCAGTACTTC. The rearrangement links TRBV11-2 to TRBJ2-5, with TRBD2 identical over 9 bases. Germline values: CDR1 SGHAT, CDR2 FQNNGV. Unmatched junction bases numbered 11, after V lost 4 bases and J lost 5 bases. CDR3 size: 16 residues.

V gene TRBV19 combines with J gene TRBJ2-5, with D possibly matching TRBD2 (7 bases). Per germline, CDR1 LNHDA and CDR2 SQIVND (reference sequence). Trimming removed 8 bases at V and 9 bases at J, with 22 bases between. This CDR3 comprises 14 residues. The CDR3 DNA follows: TGTGCCAGTGCGCGAGGGGGGGGCCCCGTGGCCCAGTACTTC. It is translated as CASARGGGPVAQYF.

The chain is built from TRBV10-2 and TRBJ1-6; D gene ambiguous. Germline loops: CDR1 WSHSY, CDR2 SAAADI. Trimming took 4 bases from V and 9 from J, leaving 10 bases between them. CDR3 length equals 13 residues. The CDR3, as DNA: TGCGCCAGCAGTGTAGAGCGTGGTTCACCCCTCCACTTT. Protein sequence: CASSVERGSPLHF.

The V call is TRBV6-1, the J call TRBJ1-4; D may be TRBD1 (6 bases). Trimming took off 4 bases at V and 8 bases at J, with 23 bases between the two ends. The CDR3 runs to 17 residues. The germline CDR1 and CDR2 sequences are MNHNS and SASEGT. As DNA, the CDR3 is TGTGCCAGCAGTGGCATACAGGGCCAAGGTCCAAGAGAAAAACTGTTTTTT. Translation: CASSGIQGQGPREKLFF.

The V call is TRBV7-9, the J call TRBJ2-5; D unclear. The CDR3 is 13 amino acids. Germline V CDR1 and CDR2: SEHNR, FQNEAQ (reference sequence). V shed 7 bases and J shed 1 base, with 10 bases lying between them. This chain's CDR3 is CASTFESQETQYF. CDR3 nucleotide sequence: TGTGCCAGCACCTTCGAGTCCCAAGAGACCCAGTACTTC.

This rearrangement joins TRBV28 to TRBJ2-1; a possible D gene is TRBD2 (5 bases). The CDR3 consists of 13 residues. Germline V CDR1 and CDR2: MDHEN, SYDVKM. Trimming shortened V by 3 bases and J by 7 bases, and 10 bases separated the two germline ends. CDR3 nucleotides: TGTGCCAGCAGTTTGGTTGGGAGAAATGAGCAGTTCTTC. It translates to CASSLVGRNEQFF.

The CDR3 protein is CASSLAAGGYEQYF. The DNA for the CDR3 is TGTGCCAGCAGCTTAGCAGCGGGAGGCTACGAGCAGTACTTC. This chain uses TRBV7-2 with TRBJ2-7; TRBD2 matches at 9 bases. The length of the CDR3 is 14 residues. Germline CDR1 SGHTA, CDR2 FQGNSA. V lost 0 bases and J lost 3; bases outside the gene matches: 0.

This clone showed up many times. CDR3 in amino acids: CASSIGADTSYEQYF. The CDR3 DNA reads TGTGCCAGTAGTATAGGGGCGGACACCTCCTACGAGCAGTACTTC. The V call is TRBV19, the J call TRBJ2-7; tentatively, D is TRBD1 (5 bases). CDR1 LNHDA and CDR2 SQIVND come from the germline V gene (reference sequence). Trimming removed 1 base from V and 0 bases from J, with 10 bases in between. The CDR3 loop spans 15 amino acids.

This clone was counted between two and nine times. The chain joins TRBV7-9 to TRBJ1-5; 8 bases are a match to TRBD1. Germline V gene lookup returns CDR1 SEHNR and CDR2 FQNEAQ (reference sequence). This CDR3 is built from 14 residues. V shed 2 bases, J shed 5 bases, and the junction held 2 bases outside the gene matches. CDR3 sequence reads: CASSLQGAYQPQHF. CDR3 nucleotides: TGTGCCAGCAGCTTACAGGGGGCCTATCAGCCCCAGCATTTT.

The chain employs TRBV12-5 and TRBJ2-7; D is undetermined. CDR3 length: 17 residues. Trimming took 0 bases from V and 1 from J, leaving 16 bases between them. Germline assignment: CDR1 LGHNT and CDR2 FRNRAP. The CDR3 loop reads CASGLVPELFCSYEQYF. The CDR3 DNA reads TGTGCTAGTGGTTTGGTACCCGAGCTATTTTGTTCCTACGAGCAGTACTTC.

The chain is built from TRBV28 and TRBJ1-3, with D tentatively TRBD1 (5 bases). Deletions cut 6 bases from V and 2 bases from J, with 17 bases between. The CDR3 consists of 16 residues. The germline V gene encodes CDR1 MDHEN and CDR2 SYDVKM. The CDR3 is CASSQTRGEPGNTIYF. CDR3 bases: TGTGCCAGCAGCCAAACACGGGGGGAACCTGGAAACACCATATATTTT.

The chain recombines TRBV28 with TRBJ1-3; D uncertain. This CDR3 comprises 14 residues. The V gene lost 6 bases and the J gene lost 0 bases, with 9 bases spanning the gap. The germline V gene encodes CDR1 MDHEN and CDR2 SYDVKM. CDR3 residues: CASSLHGSGNTIYF. DNA of the CDR3: TGTGCCAGCAGCCTCCACGGCTCTGGAAACACCATATATTTT.

The V call is TRBV6-6, the J call TRBJ1-1; the D gene is possibly TRBD1 (6 bases). The germline V and J ends were trimmed by 8 bases and 1 base, with 11 bases remaining between them. The CDR3 contains 13 residues. Germline lookup yields CDR1 MNHNY and CDR2 SVGAGI (reference sequence). The CDR3, as DNA: TGTGCCAGCGGGACAAGAACGAACACTGAAGCTTTCTTT. This translates into CASGTRTNTEAFF.

This clone has only a few counts. The genes are TRBV7-2 and TRBJ2-7; 10 nucleotides align to TRBD2. The trim removed 1 base at V and 3 bases at J, leaving 0 bases unmatched. Germline CDR1 is SGHTA and CDR2 is FQGNSA. The CDR3 runs to 14 residues. CDR3 sequence reads: CASSLERGGYEQYF. The CDR3 nucleotides are TGTGCCAGCAGCTTAGAGCGGGGGGGCTACGAGCAGTACTTC.

The chain carries TRBV6-5 and TRBJ2-1; 10 nucleotides match TRBD2. The germline V gene encodes CDR1 MNHEY and CDR2 SVGAGI. The CDR3 totals 14 residues. V shed 6 bases, J shed 5 bases, and the junction held 4 bases outside the gene matches. The CDR3 protein is CASSSGGADNEQFF. The CDR3, as DNA: TGTGCCAGCAGCAGCGGGGGGGCCGACAATGAGCAGTTCTTC.

In DNA form, the CDR3 reads TGCGCCAGCAGCTTGCTTTTTGTCCAAGAGACCCAGTACTTC. It encodes CASSLLFVQETQYF. V usage is TRBV5-1 and J usage is TRBJ2-5; no clear D gene. The V gene lost 1 base and the J gene lost 1 base, with 8 bases spanning the gap. Germline CDR1 reads SGHRS; CDR2 reads YFSETQ. The CDR3 runs to 14 residues.

This chain connects TRBV19 to TRBJ1-1; a possible D gene is TRBD1 (5 bases). The germline gives CDR1 LNHDA, CDR2 SQIVND (reference sequence). The CDR3 sequence is 15 residues long. The V gene lost 1 base and the J gene lost 2 bases, with 11 bases spanning the gap. CDR3 amino acids: CASSIAGRANTEAFF. In DNA, the CDR3 is TGTGCCAGTAGTATAGCAGGGAGGGCAAACACTGAAGCTTTCTTT.

The genes are TRBV6-5 and TRBJ2-5, with TRBD2 matching 12 bases. The J call may not be correct, given that the DNA end is closer to TRBJ2-7. The germline gives CDR1 MNHEY, CDR2 SVGAGI. CDR3 length: 15 residues. The CDR3 DNA follows: TGTGCCAGCAGTTACACTAGCGGGGGGTTCTACGAGCAGTACTTC. Encoded protein: CASSYTSGGFYEQYF.

The CDR3 region has the DNA TGTGCCAGCAGTTTTGGGGGCATACGCTACGAGCAGTACTTC. Its translation is CASSFGGIRYEQYF. The V gene is TRBV28, the J gene TRBJ2-7; weak D call: TRBD1 (6 bases). CDR1 MDHEN and CDR2 SYDVKM come from the germline V gene. The CDR3 has 14 amino acids. The V end lost 3 bases, the J end lost 3 bases, and 12 bases lay between the germline ends.

The J gene is TRBJ1-5, the V gene TRBV2, with D possibly TRBD1 on 5 matching bases. This CDR3 is 15 amino acids long. The V and J ends lost 6 bases and 11 bases respectively, with 23 bases between them. From germline, CDR1 is SNHLY and CDR2 FYNNEI. CDR3 amino acids: CASRSSQGPAVAQHF. DNA of the CDR3: TGTGCCAGCAGATCAAGTCAGGGTCCCGCGGTGGCCCAGCATTTT.

CDR3 protein: CSAGRHEQYF. The CDR3 DNA reads as TGCAGTGCCGGGAGACACGAGCAGTACTTC. The rearrangement links TRBV20-1 to TRBJ2-7; D might be TRBD2 (6 bases). The V and J ends lost 6 bases and 5 bases respectively, with 8 bases between them. The CDR3 is 10 amino acids. Germline V gene lookup returns CDR1 DFQATT and CDR2 SNEGSKA (reference sequence).

The V gene is TRBV18, the J gene TRBJ2-1; 10 bases map to TRBD2. Germline CDR1 is KGHSH and CDR2 is LQKENI. The CDR3 has 15 residues. V lost 2 bases and J lost 5; bases outside the gene matches: 3. This CDR3 is CASSPSGRAHNEQFF. In DNA form, the CDR3 reads TGTGCCAGCTCACCAAGCGGGAGGGCCCACAATGAGCAGTTCTTC. Using reference TRBV18 and TRBJ2-1 for the parts outside the CDR3, the full variable domain is NAGVMQNPRHLVRRRGQEARLRCSPMKGHSHVYWYRQLPEEGLKFMVYLQKENIIDESGMPKERFSAEFPKEGPSILRIQQVVRGDSAAYFCASSPSGRAHNEQFFGPGTRLTVL.

This clone was detected ten times or more. The chain employs TRBV5-1 and TRBJ1-5; D remains unclear. This CDR3 region has 14 residues. The germline V gene encodes CDR1 SGHRS and CDR2 YFSETQ. With 0 bases removed from V and 1 base from J, the gap between germline ends came to 5 bases. In nucleotides, the CDR3 is TGCGCCAGCAGCTTGGGCGGAAGCAATCAGCCCCAGCATTTT. It specifies CASSLGGSNQPQHF.

The chain is built from TRBV5-4 and TRBJ2-2; possibly TRBD1 for D (5 bases). The CDR3 runs 14 residues. Trimming left V 3 bases short and J 6 bases short, with 12 bases between. Germline V CDR1 and CDR2: SGHNT, YYREEE (reference sequence). In nucleotides, the CDR3 is TGTGCCAGCAGCTCTAAGAAAGGGGCCGGGGAGCTGTTTTTT. The encoded protein is CASSSKKGAGELFF.

V usage is TRBV27 and J usage is TRBJ2-3; 8 bases are shared with TRBD2. The CDR3 is 16 amino acids. Per germline, CDR1 MNHEY and CDR2 SMNVEV (reference sequence). With V trimmed by 3 bases and J by 3 bases, 8 bases remained unmatched. Here the CDR3 DNA reads TGTGCCAGCAGTTTCGAACTAGCGGACGGGACAGATACGCAGTATTTT. Translated: CASSFELADGTDTQYF.

J is TRBJ2-7 and V is TRBV9, with TRBD2 identical over 7 bases. The CDR3 contains 14 residues. CDR1 is SGDLS and CDR2 is YYNGEE in the germline V gene. With V trimmed by 2 bases and J by 2 bases, 4 bases remained unmatched. The CDR3 nucleotides are TGTGCCAGCAGCGTTTCCGGGACTACCTACGAGCAGTACTTC. Translation: CASSVSGTTYEQYF.

The rearrangement links TRBV5-1 to TRBJ2-7; 8 positions match TRBD2. The CDR3 sequence is 15 residues long. V shed 4 bases, J shed 3 bases, and the junction held 9 bases outside the gene matches. Germline lookup yields CDR1 SGHRS and CDR2 YFSETQ. CDR3 residues: CASSHTSGAVYEQYF. For the CDR3, the DNA is TGCGCCAGCAGCCATACTAGCGGAGCTGTCTACGAGCAGTACTTC. The full variable domain, in which reference TRBV5-1 and TRBJ2-7 provide the parts outside the CDR3, is KAGVTQTPRYLIKTRGQQVTLSCSPISGHRSVSWYQQTPGQGLQFLFEYFSETQRNKGNFPGRFSGRQFSNSRSEMNVSTLELGDSALYLCASSHTSGAVYEQYFGPGTRLTVT.

The chain joins TRBV27 to TRBJ2-3; 7 nucleotides align to TRBD1. Germline CDR1 and CDR2: MNHEY and SMNVEV (reference sequence). Trimming cost V 0 bases and J 4 bases; bases outside gene matches: 4. There are 15 residues in the CDR3. The CDR3 nucleotides read TGTGCCAGCAGTTTATCCGGGACAGTCCCAGATACGCAGTATTTT. Translated: CASSLSGTVPDTQYF.